Only a few counts were recorded for the clone carrying this TCR beta chain. Its matching antigen is unknown. CDR3 size: 15 residues. V was trimmed by 6 bases and J by 8 bases, leaving 20 bases between them. Per germline, CDR1 SNHLY and CDR2 FYNNEI. The entry originates in a study of response to subunit inactivated influenza vaccine. Study observations and caveats: It was the authors' suggestion that each seasonal influenza vaccination recruits few new T cells.

MiXCR, applied by TCRdb to the RT-PCR reads, yields one record per CDR3 protein. The data show 150,000 or so distinct CDR3 sequences, about 10% seen once. This receptor was identified in a man between 50 and 69 years old who received an inactivated influenza vaccine. The specimen was CD8+ T cells sorted from PBMCs, collected less than 25 months after vaccination. The chain carries TRBV2 and TRBJ2-1; D perhaps matches TRBD2 (5 bases). The chain's CDR3 is CASSTTAGRVDEQFF. Here the CDR3 DNA reads TGTGCCAGCAGCACGACTGCGGGTAGGGTCGATGAGCAGTTCTTC.